This is a list of T cell receptor beta chains from one sample in a study of OX40 agonist ivuxolimab in advanced cancers. Sequenced by immunoSEQ multiplex PCR; TCRdb stores in-frame clones only, minus some. The sample shows approximately 68,000 clones, approximately 88% of them seen only once. This sample comprised CD4+ or CD8+ T cells sorted from blood, obtained in a trial of the OX40 agonist ivuxolimab. The source is an adult with an advanced solid tumor such as melanoma, head and neck, liver or kidney cancer. Both conserved end residues are part of each CDR3. The D gene is left open where the match is weak.

V	J	D	DNA	CDR3
TRBV21-1	TRBJ2-7	NA	TGTGCCAGCAGCATTCGGCACAGGGGCTCCCACGAGCAGTACTTC	CASSIRHRGSHEQYF
TRBV29-1	TRBJ2-3	NA	TGCACCGCAGGCACAGATACGCAGTATTTT	CTAGTDTQYF
TRBV12-5	TRBJ2-2	NA	TGTGCTAGTGGTTTGGTACTGGGTACTGCGAGTCAGGCTACCGGGGAGCTGTTTTTT	CASGLVLGTASQATGELFF
TRBV14	TRBJ1-1	TRBD1	TGTGCCAGCAGCCAAGTGCTAGGGACAGGGGGCACTGAAGCTTTCTTT	CASSQVLGTGGTEAFF
TRBV11-2	TRBJ2-7	NA	TGTGCCAGCAGCCCATGGCCCGACTCTGGCTCCTACGAGCAGTACTTC	CASSPWPDSGSYEQYF
TRBV28	TRBJ2-6	NA	TGTGCCAGCGGGGAGTACTCTGGGGCCAACGTCCTGACTTTC	CASGEYSGANVLTF
TRBV5-1	TRBJ2-5	TRBD2	TGCGCCAGCAGCTTGGCAGGACTAGCGGGGGGCCAAGAGACCCAGTACTTC	CASSLAGLAGGQETQYF
TRBV2	TRBJ2-7	NA	TGTGCCAGCAGCTCGGGCAGATTTTCCTACGAGCAGTACTTC	CASSSGRFSYEQYF
TRBV28	TRBJ1-5	NA	TGTGCCAGCAGTCCCATGGGACTTTATAGCAATCAGCCCCAGCATTTT	CASSPMGLYSNQPQHF
TRBV7-9	TRBJ1-5	TRBD1	TGTGCCAGCAGCACGGACAGGTATAGCAATCAGCCCCAGCATTTT	CASSTDRYSNQPQHF
TRBV5-1	TRBJ2-1	NA	TGCGCCAGCAGCTTAGGGGGTATCTACAATGAGCAGTTCTTC	CASSLGGIYNEQFF
TRBV5-1	TRBJ2-1	NA	TGCGCCAGCAGCTTGAGGGGGGGCTACAATGAGCAGTTCTTC	CASSLRGGYNEQFF
TRBV7-2	TRBJ2-5	NA	TGTGCCAGCAGCTTTGGACAGCAAGAGACCCAGTACTTC	CASSFGQQETQYF
TRBV5-1	TRBJ2-5	TRBD2	TGCGCCAGCAGAGCGGGAGTGGAGACCCAGTACTTC	CASRAGVETQYF
TRBV27	TRBJ2-7	NA	TGTGCCAGCAGTTTATCAGTGGCAGAAGGGCGATACGAGCAGTACTTC	CASSLSVAEGRYEQYF
TRBV9	TRBJ2-7	TRBD1	TGTGCCAGCAGCGAGGGAGCCGGGACAGGGCCATACGAGCAGTACTTC	CASSEGAGTGPYEQYF
TRBV7-8	TRBJ2-7	TRBD2	TGTGCCAGCAGCTCCCAGGGACTAGCGATGGTCGAGCAGTACTTC	CASSSQGLAMVEQYF
TRBV19	TRBJ2-7	TRBD2	TGTGCCAGTAGTATACGCCCAGCGGGAGACCGGCACTTC	CASSIRPAGDRHF
TRBV5-1	TRBJ2-1	TRBD2	TGCGCCAGCAGCCCGAGGGACTACGACAATGAGCAGTTCTTC	CASSPRDYDNEQFF
TRBV19	TRBJ2-1	NA	TGTGCCAGTAGTGCATCGAGACAGGACCCCTACAATGAGCAGTTCTTC	CASSASRQDPYNEQFF
TRBV7-9	TRBJ1-4	NA	TGTGCCAGCAGCGCTCAGGGATCGGTACGGGAAAAACTGTTTTTT	CASSAQGSVREKLFF
TRBV30	TRBJ2-7	TRBD1	TGTGCCTGGAGACAGGGGACCTACGAGCAGTACTTC	CAWRQGTYEQYF
TRBV7-8	TRBJ2-5	TRBD2	TGTGCCAGCAGCTTAGAGGTTATGGGCGGGGGGACCCAGTACTTC	CASSLEVMGGGTQYF
TRBV9	TRBJ1-2	NA	TGTGCCAGCAGCGATGGGTCCTTCTATGGCTACACCTTC	CASSDGSFYGYTF